One sample yielded the 32 T cell receptor beta chains listed below, sequenced in a study of blood T cell repertoires in COVID-19. Data came from immunoSEQ multiplex PCR; TCRdb stores just in-frame clones and leaves some out. Among 200,000 to 300,000 clones listed, about 80% were seen once. Sequencing input: peripheral blood. The receptors here all came from a woman aged 80 or over with acute or convalescent COVID-19.

The rearrangement uses TRBV5-1 and TRBJ1-1; 7 positions agree with TRBD1. V lost 0 bases, J lost 1 base, and 6 bases stayed unmatched. The CDR3 runs 16 residues. Germline CDR1 and CDR2: SGHRS and YFSETQ. The chain's CDR3 is CASSLVQGGRNTEAFF. CDR3 bases: TGCGCCAGCAGCTTGGTTCAGGGGGGAAGGAACACTGAAGCTTTCTTT. Complete variable domain (other parts from reference TRBV5-1 and TRBJ1-1): KAGVTQTPRYLIKTRGQQVTLSCSPISGHRSVSWYQQTPGQGLQFLFEYFSETQRNKGNFPGRFSGRQFSNSRSEMNVSTLELGDSALYLCASSLVQGGRNTEAFFGQGTRLTVV.

Note on this clone: Mismatch with germline at one junction end may stem from a read error. V and J are TRBV14 and TRBJ2-7, with TRBD1 matching 7 bases. Germline CDR1 SGHDN, CDR2 FVKESK. The CDR3 totals 12 residues. The CDR3 bases are TGTGCCAGCAGCCAAGCCCCGGGACAGAACTTCTTC. Translating gives CASSQAPGQNFF.

The chain couples TRBV29-1 to TRBJ2-7, with 9 bases identical to TRBD1. This CDR3 has 11 residues. The V segment lost 6 bases and the J segment 6 bases; nucleotides outside the gene matches: 3. Germline values: CDR1 SQVTM, CDR2 ANQGSEA. CDR3 amino acids: CSVGTGTEQYF. The CDR3 DNA follows: TGCAGCGTAGGGACAGGGACCGAGCAGTACTTC.

This clone appeared once. The V gene is TRBV5-6, the J gene TRBJ1-2, with 7 bases matching TRBD1. The CDR3 spans 15 residues. Germline assignment: CDR1 SGHDT and CDR2 YYEEEE. Unmatched junction bases numbered 10, after V lost 4 bases and J lost 4 bases. CDR3 sequence (DNA): TGTGCCAGCAGCGCATACCGGGACAGAGGCTATGGCTACACCTTC. It translates to CASSAYRDRGYGYTF.

The chain has TRBV6-6 and TRBJ2-7; the D gene is possibly TRBD1 (5 bases). Deletions cut 7 bases from V and 6 bases from J, with 16 bases between. The CDR3 has 13 amino acids. The germline CDR1 and CDR2 sequences are MNHNY and SVGAGI (reference sequence). The CDR3: CASTHPGHSEQYF. The CDR3 bases are TGTGCCAGCACCCACCCCGGACATTCCGAGCAGTACTTC.

The V and J genes are TRBV9 and TRBJ2-1; 9 bases align to TRBD2. Germline loops: CDR1 SGDLS, CDR2 YYNGEE. There are 15 residues in the CDR3. Trimming removed 1 base from V and 5 bases from J; junction bases left unmatched: 4. The CDR3 DNA reads TGTGCCAGCAGCGTAATGGCTAGCGGGGACAATGAGCAGTTCTTC. Protein sequence: CASSVMASGDNEQFF.

The chain recombines TRBV3-1 (or the pseudogene TRBV3-2) with TRBJ1-3; D unresolved. Trimming cost V 2 bases and J 0 bases, with 11 bases left between them. Germline V gene data show CDR1 as LGHDT and CDR2 as YNNKEL (reference sequence). CDR3 length: 16 amino acids. The CDR3, as DNA: TGTGCCAGCAGCCAACAAATCAGGTTCTCTGGAAACACCATATATTTT. Protein product: CASSQQIRFSGNTIYF.

This clone was seen a handful of times. The CDR3 DNA sequence: TGTGCCAGCAGCCAAGTCCCTCGGGGTGGCTACACCTTC. As protein: CASSQVPRGGYTF. The chain links TRBV4-2 to TRBJ1-2; no clear D. The CDR3 extends over 13 amino acids. Germline values: CDR1 LGHNA, CDR2 YNFKEQ. V was clipped by 1 base and J by 7 bases, with 10 bases between them.

V is TRBV11-2 and J is TRBJ2-5; 7 positions match TRBD1. V lost 5 bases and J lost 3; bases outside the gene matches: 3. Germline V gene sequence: CDR1 SGHAT, CDR2 FQNNGV. The length of the CDR3 is 13 residues. The DNA of the CDR3 is TGTGCCAGCAGCCCTGACAGGGAAGAGACCCAGTACTTC. Residues: CASSPDREETQYF.

The V gene is TRBV19, the J gene TRBJ2-3; 11 bases align to TRBD2. The J segment lost 0 bases and the V segment lost 3 bases, leaving 2 bases of the junction unmatched. The CDR3 covers 16 residues. CDR1 LNHDA and CDR2 SQIVND come from the germline V gene (reference sequence). This CDR3 reads CASSIIAGGSTDTQYF. The CDR3 DNA reads TGTGCCAGTAGTATTATAGCGGGAGGGAGCACAGATACGCAGTATTTT.

The chain couples TRBV19 to TRBJ2-1; 7 nucleotides agree with TRBD2. With V trimmed by 7 bases and J by 5 bases, 14 bases remained unmatched. The CDR3 runs 16 residues. The germline V gene has CDR1 LNHDA and CDR2 SQIVND (reference sequence). The CDR3 nucleotides are TGTGCCAGTACCCAGTTGGAGGCTAGCGGCCACAATGAGCAGTTCTTC. Protein: CASTQLEASGHNEQFF.

The chain links TRBV6-2 or TRBV6-3 to TRBJ1-2; 7 bases agree with TRBD1. Germline V gives CDR1 MNHEY, CDR2 SVGEGT. CDR3 length: 14 residues. Germline trimming cut 2 bases from V and 4 bases from J; bases unmatched to any gene: 4. The CDR3 protein is CASSYAGQLYGYTF. The CDR3 nucleotides are TGTGCCAGCAGTTACGCGGGACAGCTCTATGGCTACACCTTC.

The chain couples TRBV4-3 to TRBJ2-4; 8 bases fit TRBD2. The J segment lost 0 bases and the V segment lost 0 bases, leaving 10 bases of the junction unmatched. The CDR3 has 19 residues. Per the germline V gene, CDR1 is LGHNA and CDR2 is YSLEER. Here the CDR3 reads CASSQDLSTGGLAKNIQYF. DNA of the CDR3: TGCGCCAGCAGCCAAGATCTCTCTACGGGAGGGTTAGCCAAAAACATTCAGTACTTC.

The CDR3 bases are TGTGCCAGCAGCTTAGTCCTAAATACGCAGTATTTT. Residues: CASSLVLNTQYF. V usage is TRBV7-2 and J usage is TRBJ2-3; no clear D gene. V lost 1 base and J 7 bases, leaving 6 bases between the germline ends. The CDR3 totals 12 residues. The germline V gene has CDR1 SGHTA and CDR2 FQGNSA.

Concerning this clone itself: The sample has other DNA sequences that encode this CDR3 too. The CDR3 here is CASSPDRAGNTIYF. DNA of the CDR3: TGTGCCAGCTCTCCGGACAGGGCCGGAAACACCATATATTTT. The rearrangement links TRBV18 to TRBJ1-3; 8 bases align to TRBD1. Germline values: CDR1 KGHSH, CDR2 LQKENI. V lost 6 bases and J lost 4; bases outside the gene matches: 5. CDR3 length: 14 amino acids.

The chain employs TRBV5-8 and TRBJ1-1; D is unresolved. Germline CDR1 is SGHTS and CDR2 is YDEGEE. The germline V and J ends were trimmed by 1 base and 1 base, with 5 bases remaining between them. This CDR3 is 13 amino acids long. CDR3 in amino acids: CASSLRGNTEAFF. Here the CDR3 DNA reads TGTGCCAGCAGCTTGAGAGGGAACACTGAAGCTTTCTTT.

CDR3 amino acids: CASSLGGAGNTIYF. CDR3 nucleotide sequence: TGTGCCAGCAGCTTGGGTGGAGCTGGAAACACCATATATTTT. This chain uses TRBV5-6 with TRBJ1-3; no firm D call. Trimming left V 0 bases short and J 2 bases short, with 6 bases between. The CDR3 runs to 14 residues. Germline V gene data show CDR1 as SGHDT and CDR2 as YYEEEE.

This sequence joins TRBV7-2 and TRBJ2-1, with D hard to call. V was shortened by 1 base and J by 7 bases, with 8 bases between the two germline ends. CDR1 SGHTA and CDR2 FQGNSA come from the germline V gene. The CDR3 runs 13 residues. As DNA, the CDR3 is TGTGCCAGCAGCTTAGGATCCGGTAATGAGCAGTTCTTC. This translates into CASSLGSGNEQFF. Together with reference TRBV7-2 and TRBJ2-1, the CDR3 gives the full variable domain: GAGVSQSPSNKVTEKGKDVELRCDPISGHTALYWYRQSLGQGLEFLIYFQGNSAPDKSGLPSDRFSAERTGGSVSTLTIQRTQQEDSAVYLCASSLGSGNEQFFGPGTRLTVL.

The gene calls are TRBV19 and TRBJ1-2; D is ambiguous. Germline CDR1 is LNHDA and CDR2 is SQIVND (reference sequence). The V end lost 7 bases, the J end lost 0 bases, and 3 bases lay between the germline ends. The CDR3 sequence is 11 residues long. The CDR3 DNA sequence: TGTGCCAGTACGGCTAACTATGGCTACACCTTC. Translating it yields CASTANYGYTF.

The J gene is TRBJ1-2, the V gene TRBV19, with 9 bases fitting TRBD1. After removal of 4 bases from V and 2 bases from J, the junction contained 2 bases not matched to a gene. The CDR3 is 14 amino acids. The germline V gene has CDR1 LNHDA and CDR2 SQIVND (reference sequence). CDR3 coding DNA: TGTGCCAGTAGTACACAGGGGGCGAACTATGGCTACACCTTC. Its translation is CASSTQGANYGYTF.

The chain couples TRBV24-1 to TRBJ1-6; 7 nucleotides agree with TRBD1. The V gene end was trimmed by 3 bases and the J gene end by 8 bases; junction bases not matched to a gene: 21. Per the germline V gene, CDR1 is KGHDR and CDR2 is SFDVKD. The length of the CDR3 is 20 residues. CDR3 loop: CATSDPIFVTGNPSDSPLHF. CDR3 nucleotides: TGTGCCACCAGTGATCCAATCTTTGTGACAGGGAACCCTTCGGATTCACCCCTCCACTTT.

The chain recombines TRBV2 with TRBJ2-1; 13 positions agree with TRBD2. The CDR3 spans 15 residues. Per germline, CDR1 SNHLY and CDR2 FYNNEI. The V gene end was trimmed by 6 bases and the J gene end by 5 bases; junction bases not matched to a gene: 4. The CDR3 coding sequence is TGTGCCAGCAGACCCACTAGCGGGGGGGACAATGAGCAGTTCTTC. This sequence encodes CASRPTSGGDNEQFF.

For the CDR3, the DNA is TGCGCCAGCAGCCAAGTAGTGGGACAGCGCTACGAGCAGTACTTC. It translates to CASSQVVGQRYEQYF. V gene TRBV4-1 combines with J gene TRBJ2-7, with 7 bases identical to TRBD1. Germline assignment: CDR1 MGHRA and CDR2 YSYEKL. The CDR3 has 15 residues. V trimming: 1 base; J trimming: 3 bases; junction bases outside the gene matches: 6.

The chain is built from TRBV2 and TRBJ1-1, with 7 bases aligning to TRBD1. This CDR3 is 13 amino acids long. CDR1 is SNHLY, CDR2 FYNNEI, per germline. Unmatched junction bases numbered 8, after V lost 7 bases and J lost 6 bases. Here the CDR3 DNA reads TGTGCCAGCACCGTGTTCCAGGGGGCTGAAGCTTTCTTT. The encoded protein is CASTVFQGAEAFF.

The chain recombines TRBV4-1 with TRBJ1-1, with 12 bases aligning to TRBD1. The CDR3 runs to 14 residues. In germline, CDR1 is MGHRA, CDR2 YSYEKL. Germline trimming cut 5 bases from V and 11 bases from J; bases unmatched to any gene: 9. The CDR3 DNA reads as TGCGCCAGCAGCTACGGGACAGGGGGCGCTTCGGCTTTCTTT. Protein: CASSYGTGGASAFF.

This clone was recorded only once. This sequence joins TRBV7-6 and TRBJ1-5, with D uncertain. The V gene lost 1 base and the J gene lost 5 bases, with 6 bases spanning the gap. The CDR3 has 13 residues. The germline V gene has CDR1 SGHVS and CDR2 FNYEAQ. This chain's CDR3 is CASSLGIDQPQHF. In DNA, the CDR3 is TGTGCCAGCAGCTTAGGTATAGATCAGCCCCAGCATTTT.

The chain links TRBV6-2 or TRBV6-3 to TRBJ2-2, with TRBD2 as a possible D gene (5 bases). V lost 0 bases and J 6 bases, leaving 11 bases between the germline ends. The germline CDR1 and CDR2 sequences are MNHEY and SVGEGT. The CDR3 loop spans 15 amino acids. CDR3 nucleotide sequence: TGTGCCAGCAGTTACTCGACCGGGGTTGCCGGGGAGCTGTTTTTT. Translation gives CASSYSTGVAGELFF.

The chain is built from TRBV15 and TRBJ1-1, with 8 bases lining up with TRBD1. Trimming removed 8 bases from V and 2 bases from J; junction bases left unmatched: 4. CDR3 length: 13 amino acids. Germline assignment: CDR1 LNHNV and CDR2 YYDKDF (reference sequence). For the CDR3, the DNA is TGTGCCACCGGGACAGGAATTAACACTGAAGCTTTCTTT. This gives the protein CATGTGINTEAFF. Based on the CDR3 plus reference TRBV15 and TRBJ1-1, the full variable domain is DAMVIQNPRYQVTQFGKPVTLSCSQTLNHNVMYWYQQKSSQAPKLLFHYYDKDFNNEADTPDNFQSRRPNTSFCFLDIRSPGLGDTAMYLCATGTGINTEAFFGQGTRLTVV.

The chain couples TRBV11-2 to TRBJ1-4; unclear D gene. V shed 5 bases and J shed 1 base, with 11 bases lying between them. The V gene's germline CDR1 is SGHAT and CDR2 FQNNGV. The CDR3 runs to 15 residues. CDR3 coding DNA: TGTGCCAGCAGCGCCTACAGAGTAACTAATGAAAAACTGTTTTTT. Translating gives CASSAYRVTNEKLFF.

J is TRBJ2-1 and V is TRBV3-1 (or the pseudogene TRBV3-2); 13 positions match TRBD2. This CDR3 has 17 residues. V dropped 2 bases and J dropped 7; count of bases not matched to a gene: 8. Germline CDR1 reads LGHDT; CDR2 reads YNNKEL (reference sequence). The CDR3 nucleotides are TGTGCCAGCAGCCAACCCGGACTAGCGGGAGTAGGTAATGAGCAGTTCTTC. Protein: CASSQPGLAGVGNEQFF.

The chain has TRBV19 and TRBJ2-7, with TRBD1 matching over 8 bases. The V segment lost 2 bases and the J segment 3 bases; nucleotides outside the gene matches: 12. Germline assignment: CDR1 LNHDA and CDR2 SQIVND (reference sequence). The CDR3 loop spans 17 amino acids. In DNA form, the CDR3 reads TGTGCCAGTAGTATACGCCTGACAGGGGCGCGAGGCTACGAGCAGTACTTC. This gives the protein CASSIRLTGARGYEQYF.

This clone came up a few times. V is TRBV6-2 or TRBV6-3 and J is TRBJ1-5, with 9 bases that match TRBD1. V dropped 7 bases and J dropped 4; count of bases not matched to a gene: 11. Looked up from germline, CDR1 is MNHEY and CDR2 is SVGEGT. This CDR3 is 16 amino acids long. Here the CDR3 DNA reads TGTGCCAGCACCCCATCTCGGACAGGGGCAAATCAGCCCCAGCATTTT. Amino acid sequence: CASTPSRTGANQPQHF.